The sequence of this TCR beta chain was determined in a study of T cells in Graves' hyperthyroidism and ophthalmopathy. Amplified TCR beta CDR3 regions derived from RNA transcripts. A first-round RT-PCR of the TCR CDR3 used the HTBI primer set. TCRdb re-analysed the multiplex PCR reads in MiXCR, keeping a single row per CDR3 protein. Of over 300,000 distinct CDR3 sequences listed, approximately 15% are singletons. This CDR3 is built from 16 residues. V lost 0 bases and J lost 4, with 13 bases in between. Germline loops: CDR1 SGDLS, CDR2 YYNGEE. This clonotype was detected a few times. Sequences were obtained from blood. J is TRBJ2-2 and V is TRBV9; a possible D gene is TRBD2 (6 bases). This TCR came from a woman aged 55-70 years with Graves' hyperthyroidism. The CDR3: CASSVGGTPVTGELFF. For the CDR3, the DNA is TGTGCCAGCAGCGTAGGAGGGACTCCCGTCACCGGGGAGCTGTTTTTT.